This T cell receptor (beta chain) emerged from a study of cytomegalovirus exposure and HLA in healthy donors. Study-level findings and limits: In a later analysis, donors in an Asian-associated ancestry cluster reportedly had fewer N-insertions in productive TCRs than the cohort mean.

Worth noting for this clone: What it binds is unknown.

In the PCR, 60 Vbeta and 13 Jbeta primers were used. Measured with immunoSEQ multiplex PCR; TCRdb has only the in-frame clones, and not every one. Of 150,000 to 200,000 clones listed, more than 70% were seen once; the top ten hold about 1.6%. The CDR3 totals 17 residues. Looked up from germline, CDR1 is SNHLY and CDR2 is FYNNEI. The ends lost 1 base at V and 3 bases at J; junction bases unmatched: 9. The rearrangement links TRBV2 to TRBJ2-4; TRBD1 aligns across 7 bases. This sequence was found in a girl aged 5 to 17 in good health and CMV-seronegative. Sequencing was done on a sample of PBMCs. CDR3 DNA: TGTGCCAGCAGTGAAGTGCTAGGGGGCGCCGGCAAAAACATTCAGTACTTC. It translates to CASSEVLGGAGKNIQYF.